This T cell receptor beta chain appears in the sequencing data of a study of T cell responses to AZD1222 COVID-19 vaccine. Some clones are missing from TCRdb's copy, which holds only in-frame ones; the method was immunoSEQ multiplex PCR. The data contain roughly 150,000 clones, about 90% of them seen just once; the ten biggest clones take up roughly 3.3%. This CDR3 comprises 12 residues. V was shortened by 5 bases and J by 5 bases, with 7 bases between the two germline ends. Germline values: CDR1 LNHDA, CDR2 SQIVND (reference sequence). The clonotype originates from an adult who received the AZD1222 COVID-19 vaccine. The chain links TRBV19 to TRBJ1-3, with D uncertain. The sequences come from peripheral blood, collected 28 days after the second AZD1222 dose. The CDR3, as DNA: TGTGCCAGTAGTCCCCGCAGAAACACCATATATTTT. This sequence encodes CASSPRRNTIYF. The full variable domain, its missing parts supplied by reference TRBV19 and TRBJ1-3, is DGGITQSPKYLFRKEGQNVTLSCEQNLNHDAMYWYRQDPGQGLRLIYYSQIVNDFQKGDIAEGYSVSREKKESFPLTVTSAQKNPTAFYLCASSPRRNTIYFGEGSWLTVV.